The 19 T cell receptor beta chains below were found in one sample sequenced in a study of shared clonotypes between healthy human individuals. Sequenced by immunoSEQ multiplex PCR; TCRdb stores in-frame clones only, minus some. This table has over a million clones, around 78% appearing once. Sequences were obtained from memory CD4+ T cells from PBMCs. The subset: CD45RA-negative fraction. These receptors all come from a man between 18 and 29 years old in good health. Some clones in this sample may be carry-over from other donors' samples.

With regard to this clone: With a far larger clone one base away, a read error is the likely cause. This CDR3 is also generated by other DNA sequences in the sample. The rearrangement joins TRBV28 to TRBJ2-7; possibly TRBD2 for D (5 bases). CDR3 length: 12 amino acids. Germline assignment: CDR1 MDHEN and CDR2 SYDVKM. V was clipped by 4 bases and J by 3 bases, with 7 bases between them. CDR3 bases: TGTGCCAGCAGTTCCCGGGGCTACGAGCAGTACTTC. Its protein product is CASSSRGYEQYF.

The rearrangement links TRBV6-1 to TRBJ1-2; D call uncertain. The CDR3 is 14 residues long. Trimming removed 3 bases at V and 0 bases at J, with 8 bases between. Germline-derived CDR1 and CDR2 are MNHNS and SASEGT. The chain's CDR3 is CASSDQRANYGYTF. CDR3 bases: TGTGCCAGCAGTGATCAACGAGCTAACTATGGCTACACCTTC.

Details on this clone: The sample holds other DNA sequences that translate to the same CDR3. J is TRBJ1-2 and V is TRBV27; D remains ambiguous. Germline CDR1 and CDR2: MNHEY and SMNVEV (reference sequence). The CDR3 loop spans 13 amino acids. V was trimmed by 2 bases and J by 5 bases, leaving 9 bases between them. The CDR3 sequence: CASSLRWGYGYTF. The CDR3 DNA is TGTGCCAGCAGTTTAAGATGGGGTTATGGCTACACCTTC.

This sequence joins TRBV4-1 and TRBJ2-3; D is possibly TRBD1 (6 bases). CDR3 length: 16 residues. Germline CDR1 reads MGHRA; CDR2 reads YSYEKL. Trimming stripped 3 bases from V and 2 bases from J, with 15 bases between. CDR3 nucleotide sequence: TGCGCCAGCAGCCACGGGAACAGGGTAATCACAGATACGCAGTATTTT. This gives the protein CASSHGNRVITDTQYF.

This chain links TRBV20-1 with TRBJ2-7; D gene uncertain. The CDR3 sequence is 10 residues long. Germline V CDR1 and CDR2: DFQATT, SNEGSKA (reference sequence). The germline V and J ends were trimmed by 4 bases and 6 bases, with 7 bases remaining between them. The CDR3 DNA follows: TGCAGTGCTACGGACGGCGAGCAGTACTTC. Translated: CSATDGEQYF.

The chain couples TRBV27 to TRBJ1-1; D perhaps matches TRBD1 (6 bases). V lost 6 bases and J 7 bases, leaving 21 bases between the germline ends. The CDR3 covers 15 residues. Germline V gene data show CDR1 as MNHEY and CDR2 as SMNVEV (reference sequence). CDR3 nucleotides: TGTGCCAGCAGCACGGTTTGGGGGACAAGAAATGAAGCTTTCTTT. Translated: CASSTVWGTRNEAFF.

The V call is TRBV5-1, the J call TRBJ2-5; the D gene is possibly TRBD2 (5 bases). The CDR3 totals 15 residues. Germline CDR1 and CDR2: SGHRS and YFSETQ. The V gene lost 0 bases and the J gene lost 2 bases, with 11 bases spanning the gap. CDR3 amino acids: CASSLAATTQETQYF. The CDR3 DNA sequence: TGCGCCAGCAGCTTGGCGGCGACTACGCAAGAGACCCAGTACTTC. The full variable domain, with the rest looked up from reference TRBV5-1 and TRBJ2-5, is KAGVTQTPRYLIKTRGQQVTLSCSPISGHRSVSWYQQTPGQGLQFLFEYFSETQRNKGNFPGRFSGRQFSNSRSEMNVSTLELGDSALYLCASSLAATTQETQYFGPGTRLLVL.

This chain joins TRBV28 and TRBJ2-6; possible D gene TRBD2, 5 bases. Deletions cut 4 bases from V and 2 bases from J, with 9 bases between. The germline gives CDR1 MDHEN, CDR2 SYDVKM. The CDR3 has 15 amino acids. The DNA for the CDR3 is TGTGCCAGCAGTTCCGGGGTGACTGGGGCCAACGTCCTGACTTTC. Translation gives CASSSGVTGANVLTF.

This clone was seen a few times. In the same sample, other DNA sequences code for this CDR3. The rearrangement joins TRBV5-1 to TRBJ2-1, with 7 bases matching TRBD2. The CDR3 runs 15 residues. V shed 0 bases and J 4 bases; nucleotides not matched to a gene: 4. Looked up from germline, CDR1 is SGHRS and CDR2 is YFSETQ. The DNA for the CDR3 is TGCGCCAGCAGCTTGGAGGCTAGCGGATACAATGAGCAGTTCTTC. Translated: CASSLEASGYNEQFF. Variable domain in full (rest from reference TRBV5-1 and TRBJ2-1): KAGVTQTPRYLIKTRGQQVTLSCSPISGHRSVSWYQQTPGQGLQFLFEYFSETQRNKGNFPGRFSGRQFSNSRSEMNVSTLELGDSALYLCASSLEASGYNEQFFGPGTRLTVL.

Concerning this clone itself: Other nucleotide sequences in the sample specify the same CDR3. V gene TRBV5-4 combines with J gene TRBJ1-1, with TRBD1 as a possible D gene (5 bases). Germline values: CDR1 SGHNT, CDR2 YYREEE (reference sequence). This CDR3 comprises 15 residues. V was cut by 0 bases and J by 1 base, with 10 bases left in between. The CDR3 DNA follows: TGTGCCAGCAGCTTGGGAGGCAGGGAGAACACTGAAGCTTTCTTT. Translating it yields CASSLGGRENTEAFF.

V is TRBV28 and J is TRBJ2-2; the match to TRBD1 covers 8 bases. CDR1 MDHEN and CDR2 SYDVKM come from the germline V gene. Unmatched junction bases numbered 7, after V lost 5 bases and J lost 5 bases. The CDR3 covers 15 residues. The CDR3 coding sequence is TGTGCCAGCAGTACCCGGACAGGGCGTACCGGGGAGCTGTTTTTT. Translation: CASSTRTGRTGELFF. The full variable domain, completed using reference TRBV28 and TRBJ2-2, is DVKVTQSSRYLVKRTGEKVFLECVQDMDHENMFWYRQDPGLGLRLIYFSYDVKMKEKGDIPEGYSVSREKKERFSLILESASTNQTSMYLCASSTRTGRTGELFFGEGSRLTVL.

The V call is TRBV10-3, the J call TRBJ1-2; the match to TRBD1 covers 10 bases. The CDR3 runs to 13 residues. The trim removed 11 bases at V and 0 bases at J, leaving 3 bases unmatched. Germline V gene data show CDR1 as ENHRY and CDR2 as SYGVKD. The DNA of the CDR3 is TGTGCCGTAGGACAGGGGGCTAACTATGGCTACACCTTC. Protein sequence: CAVGQGANYGYTF.

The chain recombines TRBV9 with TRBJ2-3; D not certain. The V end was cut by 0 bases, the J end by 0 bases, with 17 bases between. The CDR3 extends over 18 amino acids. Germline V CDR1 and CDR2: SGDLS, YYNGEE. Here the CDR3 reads CASSVGRRVGSSTDTQYF. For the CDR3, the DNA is TGTGCCAGCAGCGTAGGGCGACGCGTGGGATCTAGCACAGATACGCAGTATTTT.

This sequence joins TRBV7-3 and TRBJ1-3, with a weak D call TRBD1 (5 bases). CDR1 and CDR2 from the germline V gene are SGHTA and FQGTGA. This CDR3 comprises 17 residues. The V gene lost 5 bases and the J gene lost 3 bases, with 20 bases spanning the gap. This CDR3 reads CASSLLPPGVGGNTIYF. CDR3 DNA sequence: TGTGCCAGCAGCCTACTACCTCCGGGGGTTGGTGGAAACACCATATATTTT.

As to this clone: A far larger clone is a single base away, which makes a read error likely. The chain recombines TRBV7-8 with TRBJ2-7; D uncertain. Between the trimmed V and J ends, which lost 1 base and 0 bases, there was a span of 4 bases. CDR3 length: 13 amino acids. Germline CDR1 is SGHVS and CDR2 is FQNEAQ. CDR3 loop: CASSLESSYEQYF. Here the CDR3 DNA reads TGTGCCAGCAGCTTAGAGAGCTCCTACGAGCAGTACTTC.

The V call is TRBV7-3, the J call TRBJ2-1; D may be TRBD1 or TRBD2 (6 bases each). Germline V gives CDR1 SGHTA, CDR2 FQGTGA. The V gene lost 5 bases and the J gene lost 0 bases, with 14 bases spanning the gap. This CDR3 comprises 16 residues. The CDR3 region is CASSPGGGSSYNEQFF. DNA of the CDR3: TGTGCCAGCAGCCCTGGAGGGGGGAGCTCCTACAATGAGCAGTTCTTC. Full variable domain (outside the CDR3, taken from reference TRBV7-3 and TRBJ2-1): GAGVSQTPSNKVTEKGKYVELRCDPISGHTALYWYRQSLGQGPEFLIYFQGTGAADDSGLPNDRFFAVRPEGSVSTLKIQRTERGDSAVYLCASSPGGGSSYNEQFFGPGTRLTVL.

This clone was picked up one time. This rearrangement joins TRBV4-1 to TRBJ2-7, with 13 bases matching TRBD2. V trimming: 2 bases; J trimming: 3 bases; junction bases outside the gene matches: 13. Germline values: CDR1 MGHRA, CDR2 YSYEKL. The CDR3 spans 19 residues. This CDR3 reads CASSQREHARTSGSYEQYF. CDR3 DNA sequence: TGCGCCAGCAGCCAACGAGAGCATGCTAGGACTAGCGGGAGCTACGAGCAGTACTTC.

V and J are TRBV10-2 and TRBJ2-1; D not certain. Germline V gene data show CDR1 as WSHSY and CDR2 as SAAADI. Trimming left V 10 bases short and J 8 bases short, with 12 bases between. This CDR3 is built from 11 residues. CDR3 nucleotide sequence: TGCGCCACCGCCCGGACCCATGAGCAGTTCTTC. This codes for CATARTHEQFF.

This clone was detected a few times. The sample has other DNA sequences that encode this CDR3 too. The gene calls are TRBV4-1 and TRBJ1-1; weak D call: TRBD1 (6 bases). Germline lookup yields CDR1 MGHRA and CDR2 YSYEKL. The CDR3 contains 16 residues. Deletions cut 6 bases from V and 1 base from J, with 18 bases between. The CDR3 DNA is TGCGCCAGCAGTCCCCGGGACGGGACACCGAACACTGAAGCTTTCTTT. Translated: CASSPRDGTPNTEAFF.